This T cell receptor (beta chain) was sequenced for a study of cytomegalovirus exposure and HLA in healthy donors. General study points: Across all donors, roughly uniform sequencing depth was an assumption of the presence/absence analyses.

The length of the CDR3 is 14 residues. The ends were cut back, 1 base at V and 5 bases at J, with 9 bases in the middle. Germline V gene sequence: CDR1 MNHEY, CDR2 SVGAGI. As for this clone: Antigen unknown.

The PCR contained 60 Vbeta and 13 Jbeta primers. Per the original data handling: Roughly 11 million shared chains were among approximately 80 million unique TCR beta chains counted in a later analysis. The repertoire was sequenced with immunoSEQ multiplex PCR; TCRdb's copy has only in-frame clones and lacks some. V and J calls and clone size come straight from that table; D and trimming were deduced from the DNA. This sample's table reports about 88,000 clones. The sequenced sample was PBMCs. The V call is TRBV6-5, the J call TRBJ2-1, with D tentatively TRBD2 (6 bases). The TCR originated in a girl aged 5-17 years in good health and CMV-seropositive. The CDR3 is CASSYFSGDNEQFF. CDR3 bases: TGTGCCAGCAGTTACTTTTCGGGGGACAATGAGCAGTTCTTC.